This entry features one T cell receptor (beta chain) sequence. Its antigen is unknown. Per-nucleotide qualities are absent, and no much larger clonotype sits a single base away. These data are taken from a study of cytomegalovirus exposure and HLA in healthy donors (TCRdb year 2017). For the wider study: According to a later analysis, one platform produced both the 120 validation repertoires and the 670 or so repertoires of the first cohort. The study aimed to test whether cataloging public T cell receptors could reveal signatures of past pathogen exposure. The study combined high-throughput TCR immunosequencing, statistical association of individual TCRs with disease status, and machine learning to predict cytomegalovirus infection status. Along with the roughly 670-subject first cohort, a separate validation cohort of around 110 different subjects was used. Results and caveats for the whole study, not just this receptor: In vitro tests confirmed that a few of the cytomegalovirus-associated TCR beta chains recognize cytomegalovirus antigens. In both the original and validation cohorts, the classifier was reported to diagnose cytomegalovirus status with high specificity and sensitivity. In the study, some 160 TCR beta chains were listed as associated with cytomegalovirus. The validation cohort had no HLA typing available for a later analysis, so co-occurrence within that cohort was assessed over all 120 or so repertoires. It was suggested by the authors that the approach could potentially be generalized to other disease states and immunological phenotypes. Of the cluster scores, around 95% were above 0 in a later analysis, which found that TCRs clustered in the first cohort also tended to co-occur in the 120 or so validation repertoires. Most TCR sequences were observed very rarely across donors, whereas some public TCRs were present in many individuals.

Donors formed part of the validation cohort, which comprised over a hundred subjects and was distinct from the first cohort of 550 to 850 subjects. The receptor library was made with the immunoSEQ multiplex PCR assay. Concerning the study's data processing: A statistical classification framework was built to diagnose cytomegalovirus status from the catalog of TCR beta chain sequences. As stored in TCRdb, this immuneACCESS dataset retains in-frame rearrangements with V and J assigned. A fraction of the clones does not appear; measured against another copy, unresolved V genes explain less than half of the discrepancy, and the remainder lacks a known reason. V and J calls and clone size come straight from that table; D and trimming were deduced from the DNA. The sample table records 45,000 to 65,000 clones; around 90% of these occur just once. About 3.1% of the sample lies in the top ten. The CDR3 runs 12 amino acids, cysteine and phenylalanine included. Kept here is only the CDR3 DNA, which spans 36 bases and is read in frame from base 1. V is reduced by 0 bases and J by 4 bases, leaving a spacing of 3 bases between them. CDR1 and CDR2 are read off the germline V gene as SGHRS and YFSETQ.

The chain is made from TRBV5-1 and TRBJ2-3; the D gene cannot be resolved reliably. The specimen sequenced was PBMCs. This sequence was found in a man between 18 and 35 years old in good health and CMV-seronegative. The CDR3 reads CASSLAADTQYF. DNA sequence: TGCGCCAGCAGCTTGGCGGCAGATACGCAGTATTTT.